One sample yielded the 2 T cell receptor beta chains listed below, sequenced in a study of PD-L1 blockade in urothelial cancer. Measured with immunoSEQ multiplex PCR; TCRdb has only the in-frame clones, and not every one. Of about 120,000 clones in the sample, 80% to 90% are singletons; the top ten hold about 1.5%. Time point noted: peripheral blood 6 weeks after treatment start. This material consisted of PBMCs, taken around atezolizumab (anti-PD-L1) treatment. These TCRs come from a man aged 55 to 69 with urothelial cancer.

V gene TRBV7-3 combines with J gene TRBJ2-2; D ambiguous. The CDR3 totals 14 residues. V shed 5 bases and J shed 6 bases, with 13 bases lying between them. Looked up from germline, CDR1 is SGHTA and CDR2 is FQGTGA. As DNA, the CDR3 is TGTGCCAGCAGCGGCGGAGTGGTAGCCGGGGAGCTGTTTTTT. Amino acids: CASSGGVVAGELFF.

The V and J genes are TRBV27 and TRBJ2-7, with TRBD1 as a possible D gene (6 bases). The V gene's germline CDR1 is MNHEY and CDR2 SMNVEV (reference sequence). The CDR3 extends over 17 amino acids. Trimming removed 2 bases at V and 6 bases at J, with 23 bases between. This chain's CDR3 is CASSLRGPGAVLSEQYF. The CDR3 nucleotides read TGTGCCAGCAGTTTAAGAGGCCCAGGGGCGGTTTTGAGCGAGCAGTACTTC.